This paragraph reports one T cell receptor (beta chain). What it recognizes is unknown. V gave up 5 bases and J gave up 6 bases, with 21 bases separating them. Germline V gene sequence: CDR1 MGHRA, CDR2 YSYEKL. This CDR3 spans 16 amino acids. Template switching created a universal primer site, and the cDNA included unique molecular identifiers. TCRdb itself ran the 5' RACE reads through MiXCR, one entry per CDR3 protein. The sample lists some 570,000 distinct CDR3 sequences; approximately 20% were seen once. The data stem from a study of identical twins. Study findings and constraints: The more abundant beta clonotypes in cord blood had fewer insertions, and memory repertoires did not show this. Excess low generation probability was seen in twin-shared out-of-frame alpha sequences.

These same records also appear under a second study, on yellow fever vaccine responses in identical twins.

The sample was CD4+ T cells sorted from blood. The sequence came from a woman between 18 and 29 years old in good health. The V gene is TRBV4-1, the J gene TRBJ2-3; D is possibly TRBD1 (6 bases). CDR3 sequence reads: CASSDPPGQRPDTQYF. The CDR3 bases are TGCGCCAGCAGCGATCCTCCGGGACAACGCCCGGATACGCAGTATTTT.